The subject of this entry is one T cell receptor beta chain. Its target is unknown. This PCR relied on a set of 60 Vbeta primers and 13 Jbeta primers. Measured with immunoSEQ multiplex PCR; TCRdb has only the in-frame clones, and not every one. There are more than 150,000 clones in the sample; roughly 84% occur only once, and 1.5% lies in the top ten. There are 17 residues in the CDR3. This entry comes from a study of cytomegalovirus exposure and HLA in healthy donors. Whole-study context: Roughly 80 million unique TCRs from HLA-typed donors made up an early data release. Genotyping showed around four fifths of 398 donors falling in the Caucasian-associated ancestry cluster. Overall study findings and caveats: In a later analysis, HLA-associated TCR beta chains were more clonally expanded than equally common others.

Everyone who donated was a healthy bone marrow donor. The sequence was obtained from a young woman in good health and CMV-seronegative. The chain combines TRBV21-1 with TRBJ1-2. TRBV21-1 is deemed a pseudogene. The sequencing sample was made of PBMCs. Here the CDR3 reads CASSKKMREGISYGYTF. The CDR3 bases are TGTGCCAGCAGCAAAAAAATGAGGGAAGGGATCTCGTATGGCTACACCTTC.